The 25 T cell receptor beta chains reported below all come from one sample, sequenced in a study of T cells expressing NK-cell markers. From the 5' RACE reads, TCRdb lists one entry per CDR3 protein and no DNA. The sample has 300,000 to 500,000 distinct CDR3 sequences. The sequenced sample was blood T cells: a sorted CD56 or NKG2C T cell subset, CD4+ or CD8+ T cells, or bulk PBMC T cells (not recorded which). The source is a woman between 50 and 59 years old in good health.

The chain joins TRBV3-1 to TRBJ2-1; the TRBD1 assignment by TCRdb is unverifiable without DNA. The CDR3 extends over 13 amino acids. Germline CDR1 is LGHDT and CDR2 is YNNKEL (reference sequence). The CDR3 sequence is CASSPSGGDEQFF.

The J gene is TRBJ2-1, the V gene TRBV14; TCRdb designates TRBD2, a call that cannot be tested without DNA. Per the germline V gene, CDR1 is SGHDN and CDR2 is FVKESK. This CDR3 is 15 amino acids long. This CDR3 reads CASSLLAESYNEQFF.

This chain joins TRBV19 and TRBJ1-1. This CDR3 contains 12 residues. Germline CDR1 LNHDA, CDR2 SQIVND (reference sequence). The CDR3 spells CASSPRSAGAFF.

The chain links TRBV5-1 to TRBJ2-5. The germline V gene encodes CDR1 SGHRS and CDR2 YFSETQ. The CDR3 has 13 residues. The CDR3 loop reads CASSWDSQETQYF.

The genes are TRBV7-2 and TRBJ2-1; TCRdb picks TRBD2, but there is no DNA to check that call. CDR1 is SGHTA, CDR2 FQGNSA, per germline. This CDR3 comprises 18 residues. The CDR3 sequence is CASSLDDPYGTSGHEQFF.

This chain connects TRBV5-1 to TRBJ2-3; TCRdb reports TRBD1, a call that lacks DNA to check it against. Germline V lookup: CDR1 SGHRS, CDR2 YFSETQ. The CDR3 consists of 17 residues. CDR3 in amino acids: CASSLLTGTTLTDTQYF.

This sequence joins TRBV6-6 and TRBJ1-4; the D gene TCRdb calls, TRBD1, cannot be checked with no DNA. Germline CDR1 is MNHNY and CDR2 is SVGAGI (reference sequence). This CDR3 is built from 15 residues. CDR3 sequence reads: CASSYWRGNNEKLFF.

This chain connects TRBV7-8 to TRBJ1-1; as DNA is missing, the TRBD1 call by TCRdb cannot be tested. CDR1 and CDR2 from the germline V gene are SGHVS and FQNEAQ. The CDR3 totals 16 residues. CDR3 loop: CASSHRDTTTNTEAFF.

V gene TRBV20-1 combines with J gene TRBJ2-7. CDR1 DFQATT and CDR2 SNEGSKA come from the germline V gene (reference sequence). The length of the CDR3 is 13 residues. CDR3 residues: CSASGKTPYEQYF.

The J gene is TRBJ2-1, the V gene TRBV12-3 or TRBV12-4; TCRdb's assignment of TRBD2 cannot be checked, as there is no DNA. The CDR3 sequence is 18 residues long. The CDR3: CASSLPIWSGESYNEQFF.

The rearrangement uses TRBV20-1 and TRBJ2-5; the D call of TRBD2 rests on TCRdb alone, since no DNA is present to check it. CDR1 is DFQATT and CDR2 is SNEGSKA in the germline V gene (reference sequence). This CDR3 contains 15 residues. CDR3 sequence reads: CSARDKGRQGRTQYF.

The chain joins TRBV5-4 to TRBJ2-7; checking the TCRdb D call of TRBD1 is not possible without DNA. Germline V gives CDR1 SGHNT, CDR2 YYREEE (reference sequence). This CDR3 contains 14 residues. CDR3 region: CASQTRGIPYEQYF.

The CDR3 is CASREDRGPWETQYF. V gene TRBV28 combines with J gene TRBJ2-5; TCRdb picks TRBD1, but there is no DNA to check that call. Germline V CDR1 and CDR2: MDHEN, SYDVKM. The CDR3 runs 15 residues.

The chain joins TRBV4-2 to TRBJ2-4; TCRdb reports TRBD2, a call that lacks DNA to check it against. Germline V lookup: CDR1 LGHNA, CDR2 YNFKEQ. The CDR3 runs to 19 residues. Here the CDR3 reads CASSQGIGSGTLAKNIQYF.

This chain uses TRBV4-1 with TRBJ1-5; TCRdb's D gene call, TRBD1, goes unchecked for lack of DNA. The CDR3 has 17 amino acids. CDR1 is MGHRA and CDR2 is YSYEKL in the germline V gene. CDR3 in amino acids: CASSQAGGARGNQPQHF.

This sequence joins TRBV7-9 and TRBJ1-5; TCRdb's D gene call, TRBD1, goes unchecked for lack of DNA. The CDR3 covers 13 residues. Germline CDR1 SEHNR, CDR2 FQNEAQ (reference sequence). This chain's CDR3 is CASSFGGLEPQHF.

The rearrangement uses TRBV9 and TRBJ2-3; as DNA is missing, the TRBD2 call by TCRdb cannot be tested. Germline CDR1 SGDLS, CDR2 YYNGEE. The CDR3 consists of 15 residues. The CDR3 spells CASSVSSLSTDTQYF.

This chain links TRBV5-1 with TRBJ2-2; TCRdb reports TRBD2, a call that lacks DNA to check it against. CDR3 length: 22 amino acids. Germline V gene lookup returns CDR1 SGHRS and CDR2 YFSETQ. The CDR3 protein is CASSLFARSGQSGSWNTGELFF.

The CDR3 is CASRTDRSQPQHF. The V call is TRBV12-3 or TRBV12-4, the J call TRBJ1-5; TCRdb calls TRBD1, which cannot be checked without DNA. This CDR3 contains 13 residues.

The chain links TRBV20-1 to TRBJ2-5; the TCRdb D gene call, TRBD1, has no DNA to confirm it. The CDR3 loop spans 18 amino acids. The germline V gene has CDR1 DFQATT and CDR2 SNEGSKA (reference sequence). CDR3 loop: CSARSPRTGELGQETQYF.

The chain combines TRBV29-1 with TRBJ1-1. The germline V gene has CDR1 SQVTM and CDR2 ANQGSEA. The CDR3 is 12 residues long. CDR3 region: CSVVVGRTEAFF.

The chain has TRBV6-5 and TRBJ2-1; TCRdb proposes TRBD2, but this gene call is untestable without DNA. CDR1 and CDR2 (germline): MNHEY, SVGAGI. The CDR3 contains 14 residues. The CDR3: CASTSLSVHNEQFF.

CDR3 sequence: CASSLVGGQDEQYF. This chain connects TRBV5-1 to TRBJ2-7; TCRdb calls TRBD1, which cannot be checked without DNA. The length of the CDR3 is 14 residues. The germline V gene has CDR1 SGHRS and CDR2 YFSETQ.

The CDR3 is CATSDDNYEQYF. The chain employs TRBV24-1 and TRBJ2-7. From germline, CDR1 is KGHDR and CDR2 SFDVKD. This CDR3 spans 12 amino acids.

The gene calls are TRBV29-1 and TRBJ2-6; TCRdb's D call, TRBD1, is unchecked because there is no DNA. This CDR3 has 15 residues. The V gene's germline CDR1 is SQVTM and CDR2 ANQGSEA. This CDR3 reads CSVVGIRSGANVLTF.